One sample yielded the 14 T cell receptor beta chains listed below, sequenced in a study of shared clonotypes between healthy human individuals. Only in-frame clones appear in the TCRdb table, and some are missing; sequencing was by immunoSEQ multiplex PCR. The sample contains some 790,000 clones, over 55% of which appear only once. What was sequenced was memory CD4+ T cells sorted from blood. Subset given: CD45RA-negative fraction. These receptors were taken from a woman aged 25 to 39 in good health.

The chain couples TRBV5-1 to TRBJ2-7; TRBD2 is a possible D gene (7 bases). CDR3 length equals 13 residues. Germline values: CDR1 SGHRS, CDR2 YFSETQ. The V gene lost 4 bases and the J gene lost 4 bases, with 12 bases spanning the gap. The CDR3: CASSPGEGYEQYF. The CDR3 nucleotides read TGCGCCAGCAGCCCAGGGGAGGGTTACGAGCAGTACTTC.

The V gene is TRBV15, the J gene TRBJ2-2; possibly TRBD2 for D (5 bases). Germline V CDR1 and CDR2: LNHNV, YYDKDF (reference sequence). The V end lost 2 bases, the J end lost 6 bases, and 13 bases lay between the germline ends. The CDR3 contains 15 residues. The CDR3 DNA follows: TGTGCCACCAGCAGACGGGGAAGCTATCCCGGGGAGCTGTTTTTT. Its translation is CATSRRGSYPGELFF. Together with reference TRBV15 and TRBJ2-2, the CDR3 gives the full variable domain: DAMVIQNPRYQVTQFGKPVTLSCSQTLNHNVMYWYQQKSSQAPKLLFHYYDKDFNNEADTPDNFQSRRPNTSFCFLDIRSPGLGDTAMYLCATSRRGSYPGELFFGEGSRLTVL.

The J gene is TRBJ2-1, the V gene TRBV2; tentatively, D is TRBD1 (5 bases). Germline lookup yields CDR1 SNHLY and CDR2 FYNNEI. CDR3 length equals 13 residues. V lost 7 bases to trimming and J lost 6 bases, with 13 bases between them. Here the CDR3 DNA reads TGTGCCAGCAAGGGGATAGCAGGCAATGAGCAGTTCTTC. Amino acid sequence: CASKGIAGNEQFF.

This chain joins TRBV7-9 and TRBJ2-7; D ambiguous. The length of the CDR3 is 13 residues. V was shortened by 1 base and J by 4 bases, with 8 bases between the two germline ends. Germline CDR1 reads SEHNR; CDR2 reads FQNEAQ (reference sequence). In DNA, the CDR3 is TGTGCCAGCAGCTTAGGGTCGGAATACGAGCAGTACTTC. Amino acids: CASSLGSEYEQYF.

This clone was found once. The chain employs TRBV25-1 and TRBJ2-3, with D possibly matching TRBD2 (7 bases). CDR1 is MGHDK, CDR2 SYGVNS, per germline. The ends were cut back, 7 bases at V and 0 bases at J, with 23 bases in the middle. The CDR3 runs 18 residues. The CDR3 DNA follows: TGTGCCAGCACCCTAGGGGGGGGAGCTTACACTAGCACAGATACGCAGTATTTT. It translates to CASTLGGGAYTSTDTQYF.

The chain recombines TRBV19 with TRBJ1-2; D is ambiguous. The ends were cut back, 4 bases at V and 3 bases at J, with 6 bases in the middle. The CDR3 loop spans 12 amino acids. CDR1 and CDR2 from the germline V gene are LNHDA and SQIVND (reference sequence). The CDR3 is CASSKAHYGYTF. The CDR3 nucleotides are TGTGCCAGTAGTAAAGCTCACTATGGCTACACCTTC.

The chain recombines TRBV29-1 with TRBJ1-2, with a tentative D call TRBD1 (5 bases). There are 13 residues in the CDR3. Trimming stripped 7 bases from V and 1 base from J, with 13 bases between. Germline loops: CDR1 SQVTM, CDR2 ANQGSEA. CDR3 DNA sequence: TGCAGCGCTGCACAGGAGCTTAACTATGGCTACACCTTC. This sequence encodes CSAAQELNYGYTF.

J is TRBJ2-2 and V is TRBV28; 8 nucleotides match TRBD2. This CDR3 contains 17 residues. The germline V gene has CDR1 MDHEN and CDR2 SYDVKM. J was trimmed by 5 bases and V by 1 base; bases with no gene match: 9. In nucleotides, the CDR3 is TGTGCCAGCAGTTTATTCCCAGCGGGGGCCCAGACCGGGGAGCTGTTTTTT. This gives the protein CASSLFPAGAQTGELFF.

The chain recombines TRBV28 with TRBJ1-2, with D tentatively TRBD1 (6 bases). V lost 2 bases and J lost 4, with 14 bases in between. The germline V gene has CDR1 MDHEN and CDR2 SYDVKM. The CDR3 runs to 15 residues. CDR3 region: CASSLLLVGGYGYTF. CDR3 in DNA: TGTGCCAGCAGTTTACTGCTAGTAGGGGGCTATGGCTACACCTTC.

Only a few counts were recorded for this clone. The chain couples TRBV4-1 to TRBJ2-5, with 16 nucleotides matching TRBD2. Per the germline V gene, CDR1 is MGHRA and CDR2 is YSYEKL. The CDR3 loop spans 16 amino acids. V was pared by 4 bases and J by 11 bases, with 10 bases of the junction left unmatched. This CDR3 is CASSLTGTSGRGEQYF. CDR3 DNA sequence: TGCGCCAGCAGCCTCACCGGGACTAGCGGGAGGGGGGAGCAGTACTTC.

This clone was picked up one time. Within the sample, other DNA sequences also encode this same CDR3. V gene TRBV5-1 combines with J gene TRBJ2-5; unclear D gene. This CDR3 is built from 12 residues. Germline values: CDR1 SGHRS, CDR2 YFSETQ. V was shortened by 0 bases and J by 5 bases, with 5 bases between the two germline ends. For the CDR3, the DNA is TGCGCCAGCAGCTTGGCCTCGGAGACCCAGTACTTC. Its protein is CASSLASETQYF.

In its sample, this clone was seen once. The CDR3 reads CASSAEDWGNTIYF. DNA for the CDR3: TGTGCCAGCAGTGCTGAGGACTGGGGAAACACCATATATTTT. The chain is built from TRBV28 and TRBJ1-3; D call uncertain. Trimming left V 5 bases short and J 4 bases short, with 12 bases between. The CDR3 is 14 residues long. Germline lookup yields CDR1 MDHEN and CDR2 SYDVKM.

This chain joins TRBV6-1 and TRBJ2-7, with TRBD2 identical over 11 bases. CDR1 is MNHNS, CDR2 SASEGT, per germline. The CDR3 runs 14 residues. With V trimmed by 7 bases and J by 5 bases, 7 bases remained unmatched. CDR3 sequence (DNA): TGTGCCAGCATCAAACTAGCGGGAGATCACGAGCAGTACTTC. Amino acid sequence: CASIKLAGDHEQYF.

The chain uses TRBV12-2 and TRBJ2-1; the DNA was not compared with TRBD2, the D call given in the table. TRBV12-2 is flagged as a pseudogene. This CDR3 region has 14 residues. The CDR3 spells CASRLAGGLNEQFF. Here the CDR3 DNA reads TGTGCAAGTCGCTTAGCGGGGGGGCTCAATGAGCAGTTCTTC.